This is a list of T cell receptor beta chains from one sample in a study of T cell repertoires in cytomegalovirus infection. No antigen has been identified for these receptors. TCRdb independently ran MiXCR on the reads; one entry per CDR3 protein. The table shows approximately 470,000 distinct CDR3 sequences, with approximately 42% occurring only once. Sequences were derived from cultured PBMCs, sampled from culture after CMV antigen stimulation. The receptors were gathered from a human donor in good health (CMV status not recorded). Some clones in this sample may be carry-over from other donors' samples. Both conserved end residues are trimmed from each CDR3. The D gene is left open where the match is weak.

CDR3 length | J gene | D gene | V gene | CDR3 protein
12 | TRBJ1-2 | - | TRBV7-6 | ASSLEGQGIGYT
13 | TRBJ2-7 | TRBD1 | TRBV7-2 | ASSLVGTGSNEQY
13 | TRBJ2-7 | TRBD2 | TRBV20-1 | SARDPASGDYEQY
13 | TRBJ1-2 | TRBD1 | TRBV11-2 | ASSKNSQGNYGYT
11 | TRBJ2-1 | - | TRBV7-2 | ASSLDRHNEQF
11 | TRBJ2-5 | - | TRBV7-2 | ASSSPPEETQY
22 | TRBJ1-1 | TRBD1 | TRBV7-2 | ASSFIVASRDRGRVLPGDTEAF
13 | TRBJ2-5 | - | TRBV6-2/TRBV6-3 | ASRAGQVGQETQY
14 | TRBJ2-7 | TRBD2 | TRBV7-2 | ASSLRAGGSSYEQY
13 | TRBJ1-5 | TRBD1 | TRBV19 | ASSTPGQGFQPQH
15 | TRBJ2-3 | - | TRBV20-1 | SARPQILELSTDTQY
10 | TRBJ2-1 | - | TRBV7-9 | ASSLRNNEQF
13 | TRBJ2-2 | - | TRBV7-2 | ASSLNTGSSGELF
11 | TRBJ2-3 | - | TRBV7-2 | ASSFANTDTQY
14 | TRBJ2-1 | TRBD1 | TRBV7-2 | ASRRGRAEGANEQF
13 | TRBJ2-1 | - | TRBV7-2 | ASSSRGDYLNEQF
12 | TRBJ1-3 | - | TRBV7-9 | ASSRTSSGNTIY
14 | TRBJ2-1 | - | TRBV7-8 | ASSLDTSQSHDEQF
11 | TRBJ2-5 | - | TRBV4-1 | ASSLTDKETQY
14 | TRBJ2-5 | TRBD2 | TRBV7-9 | ASSMGLAGGWETQY
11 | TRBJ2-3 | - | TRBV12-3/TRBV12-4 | ASSLGLRDTQY
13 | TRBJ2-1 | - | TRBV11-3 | ASSPHGLLDNEQF
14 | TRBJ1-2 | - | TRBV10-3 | AISGSVVGRGSAYT
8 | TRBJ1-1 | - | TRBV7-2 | ASSLALIL
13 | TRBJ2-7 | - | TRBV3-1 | ASSQGLAMTYEQY
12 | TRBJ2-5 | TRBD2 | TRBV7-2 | ASRSSGRGETQY
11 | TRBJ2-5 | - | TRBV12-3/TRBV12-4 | ASSSRAQETQY
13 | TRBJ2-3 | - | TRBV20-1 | SATQWGVASDTQY
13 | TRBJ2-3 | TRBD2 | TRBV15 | ATSRVRGYTDTQY
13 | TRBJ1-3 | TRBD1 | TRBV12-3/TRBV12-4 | ASSYRGSSGNTIY
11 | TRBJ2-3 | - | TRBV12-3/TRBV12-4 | ASNSQLGDTQY
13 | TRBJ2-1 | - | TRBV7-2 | ASSLDRAFYNEQF
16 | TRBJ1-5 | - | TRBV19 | ASSKGPGYRSGGQPQH
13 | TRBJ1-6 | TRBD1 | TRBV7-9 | ASSSPGQGNPPLH
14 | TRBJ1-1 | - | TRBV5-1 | ASSLYGELMNTEAF
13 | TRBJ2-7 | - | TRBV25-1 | ASSESVATHYEQY
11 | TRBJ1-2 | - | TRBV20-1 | SATDSSLYGYT
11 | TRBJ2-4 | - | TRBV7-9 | ASSLAGKNIQY
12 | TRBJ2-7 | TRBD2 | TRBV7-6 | ASSFMGGVYEQY
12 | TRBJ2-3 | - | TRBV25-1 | ASSESFDGDTQY
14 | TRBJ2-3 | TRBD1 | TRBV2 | ASSISGTGVTDTQY
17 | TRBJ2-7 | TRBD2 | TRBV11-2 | ASSLVMLAGAQTSYEQY
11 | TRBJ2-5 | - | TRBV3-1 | ASSHPEGGTQY
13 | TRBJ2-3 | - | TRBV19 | ASSSGTQFTDTQY
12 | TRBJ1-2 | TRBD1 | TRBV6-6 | ASEKTGGYYGYT
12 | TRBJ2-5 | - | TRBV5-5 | ASSPYRGRETQY
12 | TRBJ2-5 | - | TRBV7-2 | ASSSPEGEETQY
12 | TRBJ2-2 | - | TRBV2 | ASNYSPETGELF
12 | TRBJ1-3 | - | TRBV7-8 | ASSLILSGNTIY
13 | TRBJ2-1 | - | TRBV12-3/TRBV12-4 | ASNLGSLSYNEQF
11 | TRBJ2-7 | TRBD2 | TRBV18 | ASSDTSGYEQY
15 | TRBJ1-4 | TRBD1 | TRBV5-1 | ASSARTGGTTNEKLF
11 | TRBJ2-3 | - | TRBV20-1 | SARVGGQYTQY